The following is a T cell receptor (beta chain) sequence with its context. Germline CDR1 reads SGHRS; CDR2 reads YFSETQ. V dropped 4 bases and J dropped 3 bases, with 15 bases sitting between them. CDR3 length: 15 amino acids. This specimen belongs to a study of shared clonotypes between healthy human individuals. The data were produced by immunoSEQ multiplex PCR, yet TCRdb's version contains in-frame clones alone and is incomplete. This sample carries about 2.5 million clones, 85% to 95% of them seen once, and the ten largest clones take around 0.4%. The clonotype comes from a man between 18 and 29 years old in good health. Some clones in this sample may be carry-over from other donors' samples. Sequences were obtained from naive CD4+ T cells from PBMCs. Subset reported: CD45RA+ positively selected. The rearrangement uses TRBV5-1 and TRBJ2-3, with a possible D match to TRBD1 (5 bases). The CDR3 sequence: CASSPGPSGTDTQYF. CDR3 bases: TGCGCCAGCAGCCCTGGACCCTCAGGGACAGATACGCAGTATTTT.